The 25 T cell receptor beta chains below all came from one sample that was sequenced in a study of molecular identifiers for immune sequencing clone quantification (dated by TCRdb to the late 2010s). The library was prepared using PCR. The sample was run on an Illumina HiSeq 4000. Using fastp at Q25 and MiXCR, TCRdb reprocessed the public reads and kept productive beta chains. Rows matching on CDR3 protein sequence are summarized as one entry with the most common DNA and genes. The sample yields 490,000 or so distinct CDR3 sequences; about a fifth were counted once. The ten largest clones take up about 0.78% of the sample. The sequenced sample was naive CD8+ T cells from blood, with Jurkat cell RNA spiked in. The cell subset or site label, as the study defines it: FACS-sorted CD8+CD4-CCR7+CD45RA+ naive T cells. The source is a human donor in good health. Some libraries in this study had Jurkat cell RNA spiked in.

This clonotype was recorded many times. At one end, the junction sequence differs from germline, possibly due to a read error. The V call is TRBV12-3 or TRBV12-4, the J call TRBJ1-1; D gene unclear. The CDR3 is 12 amino acids. In DNA, the CDR3 is TGTGCCAGCAGTTCCCCGAACCCTGAAGCTTTCTTT. Amino acids: CASSSPNPEAFF.

The chain joins TRBV18 to TRBJ2-5; TRBD2 matches at 9 bases. CDR3 length: 15 amino acids. V shed 2 bases and J 1 base; nucleotides not matched to a gene: 2. CDR1 and CDR2 (germline): KGHSH, LQKENI. This chain's CDR3 is CASSPGTSTQETQYF. CDR3 DNA: TGTGCCAGCTCACCAGGGACTAGCACCCAAGAGACCCAGTACTTC.

In its sample, this clonotype was seen many times. One end of the junction varies from germline; a read error may be responsible. The chain carries TRBV12-3 or TRBV12-4 and TRBJ2-3; D is uncertain. This CDR3 is built from 12 residues. CDR3 amino acids: CASTSGSPPENF. CDR3 bases: TGTGCCAGCACCTCTGGGTCGCCACCCGAAAATTTT.

This clonotype occurred a few times. This sequence joins TRBV27 and TRBJ2-3; tentatively, D is TRBD1 (6 bases). The germline CDR1 and CDR2 sequences are MNHEY and SMNVEV (reference sequence). The CDR3 is 13 residues long. V was trimmed by 4 bases and J by 4 bases, leaving 9 bases between them. As DNA, the CDR3 is TGTGCCAGCAGTTGGGACATGGCAGATACGCAGTATTTT. Amino acid sequence: CASSWDMADTQYF.

This clonotype was detected ten times or more. The V call is TRBV4-1, the J call TRBJ2-7, with 7 bases that match TRBD1. In germline, CDR1 is MGHRA, CDR2 YSYEKL. This CDR3 has 15 amino acids. Germline trimming cut 1 base from V and 5 bases from J; bases unmatched to any gene: 8. This CDR3 is CASSQGVAGGDEQYF. CDR3 DNA: TGCGCCAGCAGCCAAGGTGTGGCAGGGGGTGACGAGCAGTACTTC.

This clonotype has more than one count but fewer than ten. This chain joins TRBV7-6 and TRBJ1-1; D possibly corresponds to TRBD1 (6 bases). CDR1 and CDR2 from the germline V gene are SGHVS and FNYEAQ. V lost 5 bases and J lost 2, with 15 bases in between. The CDR3 is made up of 15 amino acids. The CDR3: CASSPAWTENTEAFF. DNA of the CDR3: TGTGCCAGCAGCCCCGCGTGGACAGAAAACACTGAAGCTTTCTTT. Full variable domain (remainder filled in from reference TRBV7-6 and TRBJ1-1): GAGVSQSPRYKVTKRGQDVALRCDPISGHVSLYWYRQALGQGPEFLTYFNYEAQQDKSGLPNDRFSAERPEGSISTLTIQRTEQRDSAMYRCASSPAWTENTEAFFGQGTRLTVV.

The chain carries TRBV21-1 and TRBJ2-7; TRBD2, as called in the table, went unchecked against the DNA. TRBV21-1 is recorded as a pseudogene. This CDR3 spans 19 amino acids. The CDR3 loop reads CASSKGRQPTSGSGYEQYF. The CDR3 nucleotides are TGTGCCAGCAGCAAGGGCCGGCAGCCGACTAGCGGGAGTGGATACGAGCAGTACTTC.

This clonotype was seen only a few times. The chain couples TRBV4-1 to TRBJ2-2; 9 nucleotides agree with TRBD2. The germline V gene has CDR1 MGHRA and CDR2 YSYEKL. The CDR3 loop spans 18 amino acids. V was clipped by 4 bases and J by 0 bases; unmatched bases: 9. The CDR3 sequence is CASSRGASGNSNTGELFF. CDR3 sequence (DNA): TGCGCCAGCAGCCGGGGGGCTAGCGGGAACTCGAACACCGGGGAGCTGTTTTTT.

As for this clonotype: A read error may explain this, as a much larger clone is one base away. This rearrangement joins TRBV6-5 to TRBJ1-1, with a tentative D call TRBD1 (5 bases). The germline gives CDR1 MNHEY, CDR2 SVGAGI. The CDR3 has 14 residues. The CDR3, as DNA: TGTGCCAGCAGTTACACGGGGGGGAACACTGAAGCTCTCTTT. Protein product: CASSYTGGNTEALF.

The chain links TRBV19 to TRBJ2-1, with D perhaps assigned TRBD1 or TRBD2 (5 bases each). The CDR3 length is 14 residues. Trimming removed 4 bases at V and 7 bases at J, with 14 bases between. From germline, CDR1 is LNHDA and CDR2 SQIVND (reference sequence). The CDR3 DNA is TGTGCCAGTAGTACCACCGCGTGGGGGAATGAGCAGTTCTTC. This sequence encodes CASSTTAWGNEQFF.

The DNA of the CDR3 is TGCGCCAGCAGCTTGTTCACTAGCTACGAGCAGTACTTC. As protein: CASSLFTSYEQYF. The V and J genes are TRBV5-1 and TRBJ2-7; a weak D match, TRBD2 (5 bases). Germline CDR1 SGHRS, CDR2 YFSETQ. This CDR3 region has 13 residues. V lost 1 base, J lost 3 bases, and 8 bases lay in between.

This clonotype was counted ten times or more. The chain has TRBV29-1 and TRBJ1-1; D uncertain. Germline V gene data show CDR1 as SQVTM and CDR2 as ANQGSEA. V was pared by 7 bases and J by 1 base, with 13 bases between. The CDR3 runs 13 residues. This CDR3 is CSALHIANTEAFF. The CDR3 DNA reads as TGCAGCGCCCTTCACATCGCGAACACTGAAGCTTTCTTT. Combining the CDR3 with reference TRBV29-1 and TRBJ1-1 gives the whole variable domain SAVISQKPSRDICQRGTSLTIQCQVDSQVTMMFWYRQQPGQSLTLIATANQGSEATYESGFVIDKFPISRPNLTFSTLTVSNMSPEDSSIYLCSALHIANTEAFFGQGTRLTVV.

The genes are TRBV5-6 and TRBJ2-3; D gene unclear. Per germline, CDR1 SGHDT and CDR2 YYEEEE. The V end was cut by 1 base, the J end by 0 bases, with 12 bases between. The CDR3 sequence is 16 residues long. CDR3 sequence (DNA): TGTGCCAGCAGCTTGAACGGAGTTACTAGCACAGATACGCAGTATTTT. This translates into CASSLNGVTSTDTQYF.

This clonotype was seen repeatedly, ten times or more. The V and J genes are TRBV20-1 and TRBJ2-3, with 8 bases lining up with TRBD2. CDR3 length equals 16 residues. Trimming cost V 3 bases and J 3 bases; bases outside gene matches: 11. The germline V gene has CDR1 DFQATT and CDR2 SNEGSKA (reference sequence). The CDR3 DNA follows: TGCAGTGCTAGTCCGCGGGGGGTACGGAGAACAGATACGCAGTATTTT. Translating it yields CSASPRGVRRTDTQYF.

On this clonotype itself: This sequence may be a read error, since a much larger clone differs from it by one base. The rearrangement uses TRBV12-3 or TRBV12-4 and TRBJ1-1; D is unresolved. The CDR3 contains 12 residues. The CDR3 nucleotides are TGTGCCGGCAGTTACACAATGAATGAAGCTTTCTTT. Translating it yields CAGSYTMNEAFF.

The genes are TRBV6-2 or TRBV6-3 and TRBJ2-7; 8 bases match TRBD2. The CDR3 runs 14 residues. Germline CDR1 is MNHEY and CDR2 is SVGEGT. Losses at the gene ends were 3 bases for V and 3 bases for J; bases not matched to a gene: 4. This chain's CDR3 is CASSYSGTFYEQYF. CDR3 DNA: TGTGCCAGCAGTTATAGCGGGACTTTCTACGAGCAGTACTTC.

This clonotype was counted at least ten times. V usage is TRBV28 and J usage is TRBJ1-1; D is undetermined. CDR3 length: 13 residues. Germline assignment: CDR1 MDHEN and CDR2 SYDVKM. Trimming took off 5 bases at V and 0 bases at J, with 7 bases between the two ends. CDR3 in DNA: TGTGCCAGCAGTCCACGAATGAACACTGAAGCTTTCTTT. Protein sequence: CASSPRMNTEAFF. Variable domain in full (rest from reference TRBV28 and TRBJ1-1): DVKVTQSSRYLVKRTGEKVFLECVQDMDHENMFWYRQDPGLGLRLIYFSYDVKMKEKGDIPEGYSVSREKKERFSLILESASTNQTSMYLCASSPRMNTEAFFGQGTRLTVV.

Comment on this clonotype: A much larger clone lies one base from this, so it may be a read error. The chain carries TRBV12-3 or TRBV12-4 and TRBJ2-7, with D unclear. The length of the CDR3 is 13 residues. With 3 bases removed from V and 0 bases from J, the gap between germline ends came to 6 bases. The CDR3 region is CASSFCSSYEQYF. The CDR3 nucleotides read TGTGCCAGCAGTTTCTGCAGCTCCTACGAGCAGTACTTC.

The table lists this clonotype with many counts. The CDR3 sequence: CATGDGMNTEAFF. CDR3 in DNA: TGTGCCACCGGGGACGGCATGAACACTGAAGCTTTCTTT. The chain employs TRBV14 and TRBJ1-1; maybe TRBD1 (5 bases). From germline, CDR1 is SGHDN and CDR2 FVKESK. The CDR3 length is 13 residues. Deletions cut 10 bases from V and 0 bases from J, with 12 bases between.

The chain links TRBV24-1 to TRBJ1-1; D uncertain. The CDR3 length is 14 residues. V gave up 4 bases and J gave up 3 bases, with 11 bases separating them. CDR1 and CDR2 (germline): KGHDR, SFDVKD. CDR3 amino acids: CATSEGPRDTEAFF. CDR3 sequence (DNA): TGTGCCACCAGTGAAGGGCCGAGGGACACTGAAGCTTTCTTT.

A few counts support this clonotype. Here the CDR3 reads CASSLEGADNEQFF. CDR3 DNA: TGTGCCAGCAGTTTAGAGGGGGCAGACAATGAGCAGTTCTTC. The V call is TRBV27, the J call TRBJ2-1, with 7 bases identical to TRBD1. The CDR3 loop spans 14 amino acids. The V and J ends lost 2 bases and 5 bases, in that order; junction bases with no gene match: 3. Germline V gives CDR1 MNHEY, CDR2 SMNVEV (reference sequence).

The rearrangement joins TRBV2 to TRBJ1-5, with no clear D. This CDR3 has 14 amino acids. Germline V CDR1 and CDR2: SNHLY, FYNNEI. V lost 6 bases, J lost 7 bases, and 16 bases lay in between. CDR3 residues: CASRTRSVGQPQHF. CDR3 DNA: TGTGCCAGCAGGACACGATCGGTTGGACAGCCCCAGCATTTT. Complete variable domain (other parts from reference TRBV2 and TRBJ1-5): EPEVTQTPSHQVTQMGQEVILRCVPISNHLYFYWYRQILGQKVEFLVSFYNNEISEKSEIFDDQFSVERPDGSNFTLKIRSTKLEDSAMYFCASRTRSVGQPQHFGDGTRLSIL.

This clonotype has ten or more counts. This sequence joins TRBV4-1 and TRBJ1-1; tentative D call: TRBD1 (6 bases). This CDR3 region has 14 residues. Germline-derived CDR1 and CDR2 are MGHRA and YSYEKL. Trimming stripped 0 bases from V and 7 bases from J, with 12 bases between. The DNA of the CDR3 is TGCGCCAGCAGCCAAGATGTAAGGGGGGGTGAAGCTTTCTTT. The encoded protein is CASSQDVRGGEAFF.

At least ten counts were recorded for this clonotype. J is TRBJ1-6 and V is TRBV10-3, with 8 nucleotides matching TRBD1. Germline CDR1 reads ENHRY; CDR2 reads SYGVKD. V lost 3 bases and J lost 8; bases outside the gene matches: 3. The CDR3 is made up of 14 amino acids. The CDR3 region has the DNA TGTGCCATCAGTGATGGGACAGGATATTCACCCCTCCACTTT. Protein product: CAISDGTGYSPLHF.

This clonotype was counted at least ten times. The chain joins TRBV4-3 to TRBJ2-1; possibly TRBD2 for D (6 bases). CDR3 length: 14 residues. V lost 0 bases and J lost 7, with 10 bases in between. Germline assignment: CDR1 LGHNA and CDR2 YSLEER. DNA for the CDR3: TGCGCCAGCAGCCAAGAGGGACTCAGGAATGAGCAGTTCTTC. Its translation: CASSQEGLRNEQFF.